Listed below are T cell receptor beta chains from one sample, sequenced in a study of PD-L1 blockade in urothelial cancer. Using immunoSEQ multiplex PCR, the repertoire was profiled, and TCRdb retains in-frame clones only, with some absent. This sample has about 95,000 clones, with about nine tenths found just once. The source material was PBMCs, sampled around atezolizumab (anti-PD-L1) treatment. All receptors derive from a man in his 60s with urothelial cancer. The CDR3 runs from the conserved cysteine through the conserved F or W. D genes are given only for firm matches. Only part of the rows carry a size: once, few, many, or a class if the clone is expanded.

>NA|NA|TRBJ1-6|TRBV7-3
TGTGCCAGCAGCGAACGGACGAGGGGGTTGTCACCCCTCCACTTT
CASSERTRGLSPLHF
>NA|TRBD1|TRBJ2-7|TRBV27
TGTGCCAGCAGTTACAAACAGGGGACGGGTTACGAGCAGTACTTC
CASSYKQGTGYEQYF
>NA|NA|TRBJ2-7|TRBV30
TGTGCCTGGAGTATCCAGGGAATCAACGAGCAGTACTTC
CAWSIQGINEQYF
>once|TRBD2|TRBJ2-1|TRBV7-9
TGTGCCAGCAGAAATCGTGTGGCTAGCGGGAGGGGGGATGAGCAGTTCTTC
CASRNRVASGRGDEQFF
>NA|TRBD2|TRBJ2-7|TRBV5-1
TGCGCCAGCAGCTCCCAGAGCGGGGGCGAGCAGTACTTC
CASSSQSGGEQYF
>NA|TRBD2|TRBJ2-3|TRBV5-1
TGCGCCAGCAGCTCAGGCGGGGGGATCTCAGATACGCAGTATTTT
CASSSGGGISDTQYF
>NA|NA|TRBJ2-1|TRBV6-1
TGTGCCAGCAGTTCCGTTTTCTTCGGTGAGCAGTTCTTC
CASSSVFFGEQFF
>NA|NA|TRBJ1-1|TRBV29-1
TGCAGCGTTAAGACTCAACAGGAGAACACTGAAGCTTTCTTT
CSVKTQQENTEAFF
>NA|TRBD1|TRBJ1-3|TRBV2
TGTGCCAGCAACAGGGGCTCTGGAAACACCATATATTTT
CASNRGSGNTIYF
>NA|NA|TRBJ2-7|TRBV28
TGTGCCAGCAGTTTTGGGCTAGCGGAGCAGTACTTC
CASSFGLAEQYF
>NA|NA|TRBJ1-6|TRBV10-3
TGTGCCATCAGTGCCGGTGGGAGAAATAATTCACCCCTCCACTTT
CAISAGGRNNSPLHF
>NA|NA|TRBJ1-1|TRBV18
TGTGCCACCGCCCCGCAGGGAAGTAGTTACACTGAAGCTTTCTTT
CATAPQGSSYTEAFF
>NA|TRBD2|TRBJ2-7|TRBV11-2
TGTGCCAGCAGCTTATCAGGGACTAGGTTGTACGAGCAGTACTTC
CASSLSGTRLYEQYF
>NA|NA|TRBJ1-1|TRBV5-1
TGCGCCAGCAGCTTTGACGGAGAGAACACTGAAGCTTTCTTT
CASSFDGENTEAFF
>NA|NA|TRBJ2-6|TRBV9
TGTGCCAGCAGCGCGGGGGACTCTGGGGCCAACGTCCTGACTTTC
CASSAGDSGANVLTF
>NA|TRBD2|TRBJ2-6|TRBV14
TGTGCCAGCAGCCATCTAGCGGGCCTCTCTGGGGCCAACGTCCTGACTTTC
CASSHLAGLSGANVLTF
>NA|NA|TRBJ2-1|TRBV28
TGTGCCAGCAGTTTGCCCAGGGCTCCTCGGCTTAATGAGCAGTTCTTC
CASSLPRAPRLNEQFF
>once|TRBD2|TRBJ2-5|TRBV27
TGTGCCAGCAGTTTATATTTGGCTAGCGGGCGAGGTACCCAAGAGACCCAGTACTTC
CASSLYLASGRGTQETQYF
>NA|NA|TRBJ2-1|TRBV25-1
TGTGCCAGCAGGGGGGGGGAGACAGGATCGAGCTCCTACAATGAGCAGTTCTTC
CASRGGETGSSSYNEQFF
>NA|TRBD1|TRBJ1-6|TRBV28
TGTGCCAGCAACCTCCCGGACAGGGGTAATTCACCCCTCCACTTT
CASNLPDRGNSPLHF
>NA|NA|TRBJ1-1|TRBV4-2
TGTGCCAGCAGCCAAGGGGGCGGCACTCCGACCGGGACTGAAGCTTTCTTT
CASSQGGGTPTGTEAFF
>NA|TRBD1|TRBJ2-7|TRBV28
TGTGCCAGCAGGGGCGCCGGGACAGCCTACGAGCAGTACTTC
CASRGAGTAYEQYF
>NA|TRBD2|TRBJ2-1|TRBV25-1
TGTGCCAGCAGTGGGGACACCGGGACTAGCGGGATGGATGAGCAGTTCTTC
CASSGDTGTSGMDEQFF
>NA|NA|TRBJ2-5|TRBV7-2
TGTGCCAGCAGATCGAACAGGGGAACGGGAGGGGAGACCCAGTACTTC
CASRSNRGTGGETQYF
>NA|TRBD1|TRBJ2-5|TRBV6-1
TGTGCCAGCAGTTTCCACAGGGGGCTCGGGGAGACCCAGTACTTC
CASSFHRGLGETQYF
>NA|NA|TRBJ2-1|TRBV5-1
TGCGCCAGCAGCTTGGTCACTAGCCAAGGTGAGCAGTTCTTC
CASSLVTSQGEQFF
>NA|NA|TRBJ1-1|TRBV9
TGTGCCAGCAGCCCGAGGGATCGTATAGTTGTGGAGATCACTGAAGCTTTCTTT
CASSPRDRIVVEITEAFF
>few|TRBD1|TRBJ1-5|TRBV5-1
TGCGCCAGCAGCTTGGATCCCACCGGGACAGGGGGCAATCAGCCCCAGCATTTT
CASSLDPTGTGGNQPQHF
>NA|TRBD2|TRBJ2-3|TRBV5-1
TGCGCCAGCAGAATAGGGACTACAAGCACAGATACGCAGTATTTT
CASRIGTTSTDTQYF
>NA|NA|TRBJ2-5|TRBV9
TGTGCCAGCAGCGTAGAAGGTGGAGGGACCCAGTACTTC
CASSVEGGGTQYF
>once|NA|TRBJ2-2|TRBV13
TGTGCCAGCAAGGAGGAGGGGGCGGTTAGAACCGGGGAGCTGTTTTTT
CASKEEGAVRTGELFF
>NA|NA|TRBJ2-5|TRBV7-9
TGTGCCAGCAGAGGCCGGACAGCTCGGACCCAGTACTTC
CASRGRTARTQYF
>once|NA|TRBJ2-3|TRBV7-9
TGTGCCAGCAGCTTAGAGGGGGCTAGCGGCACAGATACGCAGTATTTT
CASSLEGASGTDTQYF
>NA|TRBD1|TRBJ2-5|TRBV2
TGTGCCAGCAGGCCGACAGGGCGAGAGACCCAGTACTTC
CASRPTGRETQYF
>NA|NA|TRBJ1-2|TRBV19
TGTGCCAGTGGCAGGGGCAGTGACTCCAACTATGGCTACACCTTC
CASGRGSDSNYGYTF
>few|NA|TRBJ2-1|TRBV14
TGTGCCAGCAGCCAAGAATTCTCCAGGGCCTTGAACAATGAGCAGTTCTTC
CASSQEFSRALNNEQFF